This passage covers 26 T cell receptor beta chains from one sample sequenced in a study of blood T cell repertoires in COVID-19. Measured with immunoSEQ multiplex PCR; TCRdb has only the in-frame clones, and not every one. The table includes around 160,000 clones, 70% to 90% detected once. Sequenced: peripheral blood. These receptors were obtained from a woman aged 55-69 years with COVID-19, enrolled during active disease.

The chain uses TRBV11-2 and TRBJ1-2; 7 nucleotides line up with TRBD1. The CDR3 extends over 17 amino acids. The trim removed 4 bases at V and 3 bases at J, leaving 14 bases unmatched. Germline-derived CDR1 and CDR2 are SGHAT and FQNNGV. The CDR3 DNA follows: TGTGCCAGCAGCTCTTCCCTGACAGGGAGGATTCACTATGGCTACACCTTC. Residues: CASSSSLTGRIHYGYTF.

This chain's CDR3 is CASSILLRNGYTF. CDR3 DNA: TGTGCCAGTAGTATATTATTGCGGAATGGCTACACCTTC. J is TRBJ1-2 and V is TRBV19, with no clear D. Trimming removed 2 bases from V and 6 bases from J, with 10 bases in between. The CDR3 consists of 13 residues. Germline-derived CDR1 and CDR2 are LNHDA and SQIVND (reference sequence). The entire variable domain, with the rest obtained from reference TRBV19 and TRBJ1-2, is as follows: DGGITQSPKYLFRKEGQNVTLSCEQNLNHDAMYWYRQDPGQGLRLIYYSQIVNDFQKGDIAEGYSVSREKKESFPLTVTSAQKNPTAFYLCASSILLRNGYTFGSGTRLTVV.

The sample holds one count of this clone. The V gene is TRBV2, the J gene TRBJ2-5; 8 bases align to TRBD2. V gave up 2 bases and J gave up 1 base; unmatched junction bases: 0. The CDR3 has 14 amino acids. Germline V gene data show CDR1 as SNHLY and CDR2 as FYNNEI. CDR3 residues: CASSELAGQETQYF. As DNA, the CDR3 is TGTGCCAGCAGTGAACTAGCGGGCCAAGAGACCCAGTACTTC.

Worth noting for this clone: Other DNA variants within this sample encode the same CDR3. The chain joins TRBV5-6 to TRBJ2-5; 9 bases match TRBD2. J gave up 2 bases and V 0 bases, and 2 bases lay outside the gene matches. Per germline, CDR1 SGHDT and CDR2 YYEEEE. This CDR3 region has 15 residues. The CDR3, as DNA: TGTGCCAGCAGCTTGGAACTAGCGGGTCAAGAGACCCAGTACTTC. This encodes CASSLELAGQETQYF.

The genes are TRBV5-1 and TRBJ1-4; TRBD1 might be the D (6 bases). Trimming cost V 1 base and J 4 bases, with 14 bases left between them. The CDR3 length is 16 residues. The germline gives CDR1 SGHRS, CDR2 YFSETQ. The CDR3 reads CASSLSYREGNEKLFF. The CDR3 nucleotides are TGCGCCAGCAGCTTGTCGTACAGGGAAGGTAATGAAAAACTGTTTTTT. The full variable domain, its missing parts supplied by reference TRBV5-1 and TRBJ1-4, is KAGVTQTPRYLIKTRGQQVTLSCSPISGHRSVSWYQQTPGQGLQFLFEYFSETQRNKGNFPGRFSGRQFSNSRSEMNVSTLELGDSALYLCASSLSYREGNEKLFFGSGTQLSVL.

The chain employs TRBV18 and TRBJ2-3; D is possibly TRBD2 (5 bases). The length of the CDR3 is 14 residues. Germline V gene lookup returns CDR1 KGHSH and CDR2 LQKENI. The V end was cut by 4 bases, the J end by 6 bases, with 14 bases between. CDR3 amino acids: CASSRTDLPDTQYF. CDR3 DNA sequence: TGTGCCAGCTCACGGACTGACTTACCGGATACGCAGTATTTT.

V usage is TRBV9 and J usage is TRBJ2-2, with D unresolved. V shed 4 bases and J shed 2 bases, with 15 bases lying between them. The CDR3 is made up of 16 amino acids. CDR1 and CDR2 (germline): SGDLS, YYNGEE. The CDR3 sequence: CASSPRQAVNTGELFF. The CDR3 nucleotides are TGTGCCAGCAGCCCCCGCCAGGCCGTAAACACCGGGGAGCTGTTTTTT.

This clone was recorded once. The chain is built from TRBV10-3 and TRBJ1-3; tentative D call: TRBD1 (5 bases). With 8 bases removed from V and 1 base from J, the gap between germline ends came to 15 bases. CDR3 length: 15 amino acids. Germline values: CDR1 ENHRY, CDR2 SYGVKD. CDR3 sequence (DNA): TGTGCCATCTTTGCAGACAGTCCGTCTGGAAACACCATATATTTT. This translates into CAIFADSPSGNTIYF.

The DNA for the CDR3 is TGTGCCAGTAGTATAGGGACTAGCGGAAACAATGAGCAGTTCTTC. This codes for CASSIGTSGNNEQFF. The chain has TRBV19 and TRBJ2-1; TRBD2 agrees at 10 bases. The CDR3 runs 15 residues. After removal of 1 base from V and 5 bases from J, the junction contained 2 bases not matched to a gene. The germline V gene encodes CDR1 LNHDA and CDR2 SQIVND (reference sequence).

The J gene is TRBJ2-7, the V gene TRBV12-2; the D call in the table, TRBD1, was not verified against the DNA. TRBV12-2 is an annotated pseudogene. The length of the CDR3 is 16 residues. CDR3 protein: CASRLVGTGWVYEQYF. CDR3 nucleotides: TGTGCAAGTCGCTTAGTAGGGACAGGTTGGGTCTACGAGCAGTACTTC.

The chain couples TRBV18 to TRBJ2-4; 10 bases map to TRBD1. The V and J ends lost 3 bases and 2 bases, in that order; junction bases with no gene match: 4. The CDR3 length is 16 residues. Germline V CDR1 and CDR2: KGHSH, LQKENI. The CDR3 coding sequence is TGTGCCAGCTCACCCGGGACAGGGGCTTCCAAAAACATTCAGTACTTC. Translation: CASSPGTGASKNIQYF.

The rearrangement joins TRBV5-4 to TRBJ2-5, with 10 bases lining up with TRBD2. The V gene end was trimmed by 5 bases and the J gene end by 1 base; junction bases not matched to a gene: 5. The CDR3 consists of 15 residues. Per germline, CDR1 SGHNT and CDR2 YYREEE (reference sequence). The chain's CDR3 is CASRSGGAVQETQYF. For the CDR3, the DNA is TGTGCCAGCAGGAGCGGGGGGGCAGTCCAAGAGACCCAGTACTTC.

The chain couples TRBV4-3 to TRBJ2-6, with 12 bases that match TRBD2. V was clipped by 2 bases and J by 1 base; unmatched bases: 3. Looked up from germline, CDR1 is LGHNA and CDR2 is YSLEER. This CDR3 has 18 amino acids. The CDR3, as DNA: TGCGCCAGCAGCCAACAGACTAGCGGGGGTTCTGGGGCCAACGTCCTGACTTTC. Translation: CASSQQTSGGSGANVLTF.

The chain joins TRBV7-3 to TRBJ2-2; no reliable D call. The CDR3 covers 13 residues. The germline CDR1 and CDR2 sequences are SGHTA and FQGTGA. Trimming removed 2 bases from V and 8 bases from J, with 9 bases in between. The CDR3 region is CASSLQSKGELFF. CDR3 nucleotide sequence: TGTGCCAGCAGCTTACAATCTAAGGGGGAGCTGTTTTTT.

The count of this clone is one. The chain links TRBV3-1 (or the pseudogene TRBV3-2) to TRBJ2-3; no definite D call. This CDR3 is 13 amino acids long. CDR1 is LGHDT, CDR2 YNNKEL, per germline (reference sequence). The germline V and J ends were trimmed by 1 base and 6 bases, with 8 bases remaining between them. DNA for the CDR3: TGTGCCAGCAGCCAAGCCGCTCGGGATACGCAGTATTTT. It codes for CASSQAARDTQYF.

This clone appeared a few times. CDR3 DNA: TGTGCCAGCAGCTTACCCACTAGCGGGGGACCTCGAACGGATGAGCAGTTCTTC. Residues: CASSLPTSGGPRTDEQFF. V and J are TRBV7-9 and TRBJ2-1, with 11 bases aligning to TRBD2. Germline V lookup: CDR1 SEHNR, CDR2 FQNEAQ (reference sequence). There are 18 residues in the CDR3. Trimming cost V 2 bases and J 8 bases; bases outside gene matches: 14.

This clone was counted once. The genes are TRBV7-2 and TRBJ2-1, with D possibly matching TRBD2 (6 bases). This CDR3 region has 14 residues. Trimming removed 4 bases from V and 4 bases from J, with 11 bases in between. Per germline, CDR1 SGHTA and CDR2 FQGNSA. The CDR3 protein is CASSSLGGYNEQFF. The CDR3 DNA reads TGTGCCAGCAGCTCCCTTGGGGGGTACAATGAGCAGTTCTTC.

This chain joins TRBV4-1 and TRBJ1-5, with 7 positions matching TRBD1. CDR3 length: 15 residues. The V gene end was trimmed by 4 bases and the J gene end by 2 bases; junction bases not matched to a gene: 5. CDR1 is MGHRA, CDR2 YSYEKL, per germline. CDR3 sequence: CASSRQGAGNQPQHF. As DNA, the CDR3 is TGCGCCAGCAGCCGACAGGGAGCGGGCAATCAGCCCCAGCATTTT.

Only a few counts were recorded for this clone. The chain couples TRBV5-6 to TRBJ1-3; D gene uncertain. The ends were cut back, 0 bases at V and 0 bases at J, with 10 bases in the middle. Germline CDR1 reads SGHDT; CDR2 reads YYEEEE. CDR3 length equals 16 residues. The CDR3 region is CASSLDYGSSGNTIYF. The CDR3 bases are TGTGCCAGCAGCTTGGATTACGGGAGCTCTGGAAACACCATATATTTT.

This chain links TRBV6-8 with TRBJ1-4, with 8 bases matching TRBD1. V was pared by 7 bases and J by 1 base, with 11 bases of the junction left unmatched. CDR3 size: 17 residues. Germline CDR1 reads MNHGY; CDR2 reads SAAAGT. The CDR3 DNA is TGTGCCAGCAATTTAGTGACAGGGGAGCAAACTAATGAAAAACTGTTTTTT. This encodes CASNLVTGEQTNEKLFF.

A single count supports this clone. Here the CDR3 reads CASSLVSAYTEAFF. The CDR3 DNA is TGCGCCAGCAGCTTGGTTTCCGCGTACACTGAAGCTTTCTTT. The chain couples TRBV5-1 to TRBJ1-1; D is unresolved. Between the trimmed V and J ends, which lost 0 bases and 3 bases, there was a span of 9 bases. The CDR3 spans 14 residues. Germline CDR1 and CDR2: SGHRS and YFSETQ. The entire variable domain, with the rest obtained from reference TRBV5-1 and TRBJ1-1, is as follows: KAGVTQTPRYLIKTRGQQVTLSCSPISGHRSVSWYQQTPGQGLQFLFEYFSETQRNKGNFPGRFSGRQFSNSRSEMNVSTLELGDSALYLCASSLVSAYTEAFFGQGTRLTVV.

In nucleotides, the CDR3 is TGTGCCAGTAGCCCTAGACGGCGCGATAGAGAAGCTTTCTTT. Its translation: CASSPRRRDREAFF. J is TRBJ1-1 and V is TRBV19; D gene unclear. Germline V CDR1 and CDR2: LNHDA, SQIVND (reference sequence). V was cut by 6 bases and J by 8 bases, with 19 bases left in between. This CDR3 comprises 14 residues.

CDR3 sequence: CASSFTGGRGEAFF. The CDR3 DNA follows: TGTGCCAGCAGCTTCACAGGGGGTAGGGGTGAAGCTTTCTTT. The chain employs TRBV11-3 and TRBJ1-1; the match to TRBD1 covers 8 bases. The CDR3 runs to 14 residues. Germline V gives CDR1 SGHNT, CDR2 YENEEA. V trimming: 3 bases; J trimming: 7 bases; junction bases outside the gene matches: 7.

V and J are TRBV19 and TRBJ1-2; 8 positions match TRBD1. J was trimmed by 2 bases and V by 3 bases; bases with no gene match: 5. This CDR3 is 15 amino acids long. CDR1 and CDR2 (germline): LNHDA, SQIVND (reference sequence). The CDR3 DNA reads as TGTGCCAGTAGTATGGAGAGACAGGGGAACTATGGCTACACCTTC. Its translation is CASSMERQGNYGYTF.

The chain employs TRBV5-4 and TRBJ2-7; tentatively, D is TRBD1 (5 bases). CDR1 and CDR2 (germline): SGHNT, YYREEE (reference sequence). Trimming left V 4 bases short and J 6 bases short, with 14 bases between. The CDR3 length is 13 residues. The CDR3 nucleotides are TGTGCCAGCAGCATCGGACAATCCGGCGAGCAGTACTTC. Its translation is CASSIGQSGEQYF.

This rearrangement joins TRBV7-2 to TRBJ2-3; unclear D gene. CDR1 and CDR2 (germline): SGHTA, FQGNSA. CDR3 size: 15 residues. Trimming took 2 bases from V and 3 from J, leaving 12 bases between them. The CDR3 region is CASSLLRVVTDTQYF. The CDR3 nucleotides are TGTGCCAGCAGCTTACTACGGGTGGTTACAGATACGCAGTATTTT.